Listed below are T cell receptor beta chains from one sample, sequenced in a study of post-analysis software for immune sequencing data. In TCRdb, the PCR reads were re-called with MiXCR into one record per CDR3 protein. The sample gives about 800,000 distinct CDR3 sequences, just under 30% of which show up once; roughly 0.57% is in the top ten. Sequenced material: blood. The origin of the receptors is a girl aged 10-17 years with multiple sclerosis. CDR3s include the opening cysteine and the closing phenylalanine or tryptophan. Fields, in order: D gene, J gene, clone size, V gene, CDR3 protein, CDR3 DNA. The D gene is left open where the match is weak. For some rows the clone size is stated as once, few or many, or as a class when expanded; others skip it.

NA TRBJ1-5 NA TRBV28 CASSPVWGRQPQHF TGTGCCAGCAGTCCGGTATGGGGACGTCAGCCCCAGCATTTT
NA TRBJ1-2 NA TRBV3-1 CASGLRGRGYTF TGTGCCAGCGGCTTAAGGGGCCGAGGCTACACCTTC
NA TRBJ2-7 few TRBV7-2 CASSSSASLPEQYF TGTGCCAGCAGCTCTAGCGCTTCCCTTCCCGAGCAGTACTTC
NA TRBJ2-5 NA TRBV21-1 CASSPRPIIDFQETQYF TGTGCCAGCAGCCCAAGGCCGATCATAGATTTCCAAGAGACCCAGTACTTC
NA TRBJ2-7 NA TRBV7-9 CASSPRGAPYEQYF TGTGCCAGCAGCCCCCGGGGGGCGCCCTACGAGCAGTACTTC
TRBD2 TRBJ2-5 NA TRBV9 CASSVATAGGETQYF TGTGCCAGCAGCGTAGCTACAGCGGGAGGGGAGACCCAGTACTTC
TRBD2 TRBJ2-5 NA TRBV29-1 CSVFEAGGPGETQYF TGCAGCGTTTTCGAAGCGGGGGGGCCGGGCGAGACCCAGTACTTC
NA TRBJ1-5 NA TRBV3-1 CASSPNSPAANQPQHF TGTGCCAGCAGCCCTAACTCGCCGGCAGCTAATCAGCCCCAGCATTTT
NA TRBJ1-5 few TRBV7-2 CASSLVAREGQPQHF TGTGCCAGCAGCTTAGTAGCGAGGGAAGGTCAGCCCCAGCATTTT
NA TRBJ1-1 NA TRBV7-8 CASSLVRWRDPSSEAFF TGTGCCAGCAGCTTAGTGAGATGGAGAGACCCTAGCTCTGAAGCTTTCTTT
NA TRBJ1-2 few TRBV9 CASSVVSGVGGYTF TGTGCCAGCAGCGTAGTATCAGGGGTGGGTGGCTACACCTTC
NA TRBJ1-1 NA TRBV21-1 CASSSGPTAFF TGTGCCAGCAGCTCGGGGCCCACGGCTTTCTTT
TRBD2 TRBJ2-7 NA TRBV5-5 CASSLAGGVRNEQYF TGTGCCAGCAGCTTGGCGGGGGGGGTGAGAAACGAGCAGTACTTC
TRBD2 TRBJ2-7 few TRBV6-1 CASMLAGINYEQYF TGTGCCAGCATGCTAGCGGGGATCAACTACGAGCAGTACTTC
TRBD1 TRBJ1-1 NA TRBV3-1 CASSPRTGVRTEAFF TGTGCCAGCAGCCCCCGGACAGGGGTGCGGACTGAAGCTTTCTTT
TRBD1 TRBJ2-7 few TRBV6-2/TRBV6-3 CASSWGQGLSYEQYF TGTGCCAGCAGTTGGGGACAGGGGCTTTCCTACGAGCAGTACTTC
NA TRBJ2-2 NA TRBV29-1 CSVEVPGAKNTGELFF TGCAGCGTTGAGGTTCCAGGGGCGAAGAACACCGGGGAGCTGTTTTTT
NA TRBJ2-7 NA TRBV20-1 CSARDSGSPMFYEQYF TGCAGTGCTAGAGATTCAGGGTCTCCTATGTTCTACGAGCAGTACTTC
NA TRBJ1-2 NA TRBV12-3/TRBV12-4 CASSLAQPLDYGYTF TGTGCCAGCAGTTTGGCCCAACCTCTAGACTATGGCTACACCTTC
NA TRBJ1-5 few TRBV4-1 CASSQARGGNQPQHF TGCGCCAGCAGCCAAGCTAGAGGGGGCAATCAGCCCCAGCATTTT
NA TRBJ2-5 few TRBV20-1 CSARVGGGEIQYF TGCAGTGCTAGAGTAGGGGGGGGCGAGATCCAGTACTTC
NA TRBJ1-5 NA TRBV5-1 CASSVVGGDNQPQHF TGCGCCAGCAGCGTTGTAGGGGGAGACAATCAGCCCCAGCATTTT
TRBD2 TRBJ2-1 NA TRBV20-1 CSAASGLAGGYEQFF TGCAGTGCCGCCTCAGGACTAGCGGGAGGGTATGAGCAGTTCTTC
NA TRBJ2-1 NA TRBV5-1 CASRLDSYNEQFF TGCGCCAGCAGACTGGACAGCTACAATGAGCAGTTCTTC
TRBD2 TRBJ2-1 NA TRBV7-2 CASSLGSGTSGGAGNEQFF TGTGCCAGCAGCTTAGGGAGCGGGACTAGCGGGGGGGCGGGAAATGAGCAGTTCTTC
NA TRBJ2-1 many TRBV20-1 CSPGGARSYNEQFF TGCAGTCCTGGAGGGGCGCGATCCTACAATGAGCAGTTCTTC
NA TRBJ2-1 NA TRBV7-2 CASSRLRDLEFF TGTGCCAGCAGCAGACTCCGGGACTTGGAGTTCTTC
NA TRBJ2-3 few TRBV7-9 CASSFGGTGDTQYF TGTGCCAGCAGCTTTGGCGGGACCGGGGATACGCAGTATTTT
NA TRBJ2-2 NA TRBV25-1 CASSPSRQGANTGELFF TGTGCCAGCAGCCCAAGCCGGCAGGGAGCGAACACCGGGGAGCTGTTTTTT
TRBD1 TRBJ1-2 few TRBV10-3 CASQQRQGQGFSGYTF TGTGCCTCACAGCAGAGGCAGGGACAGGGGTTTTCTGGCTACACCTTC
NA TRBJ1-6 few TRBV20-1 CSALSPTGTGSPLHF TGCAGTGCACTATCACCGACCGGGACCGGCTCACCCCTCCACTTT
NA TRBJ2-1 many TRBV15 CATSSRGVTYNEQFF TGTGCCACCAGCAGCAGGGGGGTCACCTACAATGAGCAGTTCTTC
NA TRBJ2-3 NA TRBV25-1 CASGEYTADTQYF TGTGCCAGCGGTGAATATACAGCAGATACGCAGTATTTT
NA TRBJ1-2 NA TRBV20-1 CSAREDQVLGGYTF TGCAGTGCTAGGGAGGACCAGGTTCTCGGTGGCTACACCTTC
NA TRBJ1-2 few TRBV28 CASSPGFSNYGYTF TGTGCCAGCAGTCCAGGGTTCTCTAACTATGGCTACACCTTC
NA TRBJ2-3 many TRBV7-2 CASSLEYSTDTQYF TGTGCCAGCAGCTTAGAGTACAGCACAGATACGCAGTATTTT
NA TRBJ2-7 NA TRBV4-3 CASSQAPNYEQYF TGCGCCAGCAGCCAAGCCCCCAACTACGAGCAGTACTTC
NA TRBJ2-5 NA TRBV27 CASSLGSSPKEQYF TGTGCCAGCAGTTTAGGATCGAGTCCTAAGGAGCAGTACTTC